This entry lists 27 T cell receptor beta chains sequenced from one sample in a study of blood T cells in healthy people across ages. The second PCR ran roughly 7 to 11 cycles with a sample-barcoded 5' primer and J-beta primers. MiXCR, run by TCRdb on the 5' RACE reads, gives a single entry per CDR3 protein. This table has about 730,000 distinct CDR3 sequences, around 40% appearing once. The sample comprised blood. Receptors originate from an older woman in good health.

This chain connects TRBV7-7 to TRBJ2-1; D possibly uses TRBD1 or TRBD2 (5 bases each). V was shortened by 5 bases and J by 6 bases, with 17 bases between the two germline ends. The V gene's germline CDR1 is SSHAT and CDR2 FNYEAQ (reference sequence). The CDR3 totals 15 residues. CDR3 in DNA: TGTGCCAGCAGCCCCTCAGGGACCCCGATCAATGAGCAGTTCTTC. It is translated as CASSPSGTPINEQFF.

With respect to this clonotype: A read error may explain this, as a much larger clone is one base away. This chain uses TRBV5-1 with TRBJ2-1; D possibly uses TRBD1 or TRBD2 (6 bases each). CDR3 length equals 14 residues. Germline V gives CDR1 SGHRS, CDR2 YFSETQ. Trimming stripped 6 bases from V and 10 bases from J, with 20 bases between. The CDR3 is CASKIGGGIYEQFF. CDR3 DNA: TGCGCCAGCAAAATTGGAGGGGGGATCTACGAGCAGTTCTTC.

This clonotype was counted between two and nine times. The gene calls are TRBV12-3 or TRBV12-4 and TRBJ2-6, with D possibly matching TRBD1 (5 bases). The CDR3 consists of 15 residues. V lost 8 bases and J 0 bases, leaving 11 bases between the germline ends. The CDR3 DNA reads TGTGCCAGCTACCGGACACGCTCTGGGGCCAACGTCCTGACTTTC. This codes for CASYRTRSGANVLTF.

The chain has TRBV24-1 and TRBJ1-2; tentative D call: TRBD1 (5 bases). CDR1 KGHDR and CDR2 SFDVKD come from the germline V gene. Trimming pared 3 bases from V and 7 bases from J, leaving 11 bases between. CDR3 length: 13 amino acids. CDR3 in amino acids: CATSDPAGGGYTF. DNA of the CDR3: TGTGCCACCAGTGATCCCGCCGGGGGTGGCTACACCTTC.

The table lists this clonotype with many counts. The chain links TRBV7-3 to TRBJ2-1; possibly TRBD2 for D (5 bases). Germline V gene data show CDR1 as SGHTA and CDR2 as FQGTGA. V was shortened by 2 bases and J by 9 bases, with 8 bases between the two germline ends. The CDR3 runs to 12 residues. The CDR3 sequence: CASSLGGSEQFF. The CDR3 nucleotides read TGTGCCAGCAGCTTAGGAGGTAGTGAGCAGTTCTTC.

This clonotype came up a few times. This may come from a read error, since a much larger clone is one base off. The chain couples TRBV7-2 to TRBJ2-5, with D maybe TRBD1 (6 bases). The better agreement between TRBJ2-7 and the DNA end casts doubt on the J call. Germline V gene data show CDR1 as SGHTA and CDR2 as FQGNSA. The CDR3 has 13 amino acids. CDR3 sequence reads: CASSVGTTYEQYF. Written as DNA, the CDR3 is TGTGCCAGCAGCGTCGGGACAACCTACGAGCAGTACTTC.

In its sample, this clonotype was seen a few times. The genes are TRBV2 and TRBJ2-3; 7 bases are shared with TRBD1. Germline CDR1 and CDR2: SNHLY and FYNNEI. This CDR3 contains 14 residues. The V gene end was trimmed by 6 bases and the J gene end by 3 bases; junction bases not matched to a gene: 6. CDR3 loop: CASRDGQVTDTQYF. The CDR3 coding sequence is TGTGCCAGCAGGGATGGACAGGTAACAGATACGCAGTATTTT.

CDR3 sequence (DNA): TGCAGTGCTAGAGGTCTTTTCTCCTACGAGCAGTACTTC. Translating gives CSARGLFSYEQYF. J is TRBJ2-7 and V is TRBV20-1; no firm D call. V lost 1 base to trimming and J lost 0 bases, with 7 bases between them. Germline-derived CDR1 and CDR2 are DFQATT and SNEGSKA (reference sequence). There are 13 residues in the CDR3.

The rearrangement links TRBV6-2 or TRBV6-3 to TRBJ2-4; the D gene is possibly TRBD2 (5 bases). The better agreement between TRBJ2-7 and the DNA end casts doubt on the J call. Germline CDR1 reads MNHEY; CDR2 reads SVGEGT. The CDR3 spans 15 residues. CDR3 residues: CASSSFTSPLYEQYF. CDR3 sequence (DNA): TGTGCCAGCAGTTCCTTTACTAGTCCCCTCTACGAGCAGTACTTC.

The chain uses TRBV7-2 and TRBJ1-1; TRBD1 is a possible D gene (5 bases). Germline V lookup: CDR1 SGHTA, CDR2 FQGNSA. V gave up 5 bases and J gave up 9 bases, with 10 bases separating them. The CDR3 covers 11 residues. The CDR3: CASSPNRQAFF. In DNA, the CDR3 is TGTGCCAGCAGCCCGAACAGGCAAGCTTTCTTT.

The chain uses TRBV7-3 and TRBJ2-7, with D uncertain. Trimming shortened V by 8 bases and J by 0 bases, and 14 bases separated the two germline ends. Per the germline V gene, CDR1 is SGHTA and CDR2 is FQGTGA. The CDR3 loop spans 14 amino acids. The CDR3 reads CASAPTSRSYEQYF. For the CDR3, the DNA is TGTGCCAGCGCCCCGACATCCCGCTCCTACGAGCAGTACTTC.

Remarks on this clonotype: Given the absence of the conserved phenylalanine or tryptophan at the CDR3 end, a read error is likely. Because the CDR3's place on the DNA is in doubt, the DNA is left out and the CDR3 is given as listed by TCRdb. The gene calls are TRBV29-1 and TRBJ2-1; TRBD1 is the table's D call and was not checked against the DNA. The length of the CDR3 is 15 amino acids, counting both ends. Germline CDR1 reads SQVTM; CDR2 reads ANQGSEA. The CDR3 reads CSVKDRGTPGYTFGS.

The chain couples TRBV18 to TRBJ2-5; 8 nucleotides align to TRBD1. This CDR3 has 15 amino acids. Losses at the gene ends were 2 bases for V and 11 bases for J; bases not matched to a gene: 13. The V gene's germline CDR1 is KGHSH and CDR2 LQKENI. DNA for the CDR3: TGTGCCAGCTCACCATCGGTCCAGGGGGCGCGAGAGCAGTACTTC. This translates into CASSPSVQGAREQYF.

The CDR3 here is CSVGVGQGFGEQYF. The CDR3 nucleotides read TGCAGCGTTGGAGTGGGGCAGGGATTCGGCGAGCAGTACTTC. V is TRBV29-1 and J is TRBJ2-4; TRBD1 might be the D (5 bases). The J call may be incorrect, as the DNA end agrees better with TRBJ2-7. Germline CDR1 SQVTM, CDR2 ANQGSEA. The CDR3 has 14 amino acids.

As concerns this clonotype: One end of the junction fails to match germline, which may point to a read error. This chain links TRBV5-1 with TRBJ2-2; 9 nucleotides align to TRBD2. CDR3 length: 16 residues. CDR1 is SGHRS, CDR2 YFSETQ, per germline. The CDR3, as DNA: TGCGCCAGCAGCTTCCGGCTAGCGGGGAACGCCGGGGAGCTGTTTTTT. Translation gives CASSFRLAGNAGELFF.

This clonotype was found once. The chain couples TRBV4-2 to TRBJ1-3; D perhaps matches TRBD1 (5 bases). CDR1 is LGHNA and CDR2 is YNFKEQ in the germline V gene. Trimming removed 10 bases from V and 0 bases from J, with 19 bases in between. This CDR3 region has 16 residues. The CDR3 nucleotides are TGTGCCAACAACCAAGACCCGGGACTCTCTGGAAACACCATATATTTT. It specifies CANNQDPGLSGNTIYF.

This clonotype occurred once. V usage is TRBV12-3 or TRBV12-4 and J usage is TRBJ2-7; possible D gene TRBD2, 5 bases. The CDR3 covers 15 residues. Deletions cut 7 bases from V and 0 bases from J, with 16 bases between. CDR3 nucleotides: TGTGCCAGCACCTCTGGACTTTCAAGCTCCTACGAGCAGTACTTC. Translation gives CASTSGLSSSYEQYF.

CDR3 protein: CASSLAGGRATDTQYF. The CDR3 bases are TGTGCCAGCAGCTTAGCTGGGGGTCGGGCCACAGATACGCAGTATTTT. V and J are TRBV7-2 and TRBJ2-3; D is perhaps TRBD1 or TRBD2 (5 bases each). The germline CDR1 and CDR2 sequences are SGHTA and FQGNSA. Between the trimmed V and J ends, which lost 0 bases and 2 bases, there was a span of 12 bases. The CDR3 sequence is 16 residues long.

The V gene is TRBV5-4, the J gene TRBJ2-1, with a tentative D call TRBD1 (5 bases). Trimming cost V 4 bases and J 10 bases, with 15 bases left between them. CDR1 is SGHNT and CDR2 is YYREEE in the germline V gene (reference sequence). CDR3 size: 13 residues. The CDR3 DNA follows: TGTGCCAGCAGCGTGGGGCTCTGGGGCGAGCAGTTCTTC. Residues: CASSVGLWGEQFF.

This clonotype appeared a few times. The chain carries TRBV7-9 and TRBJ1-6, with 7 positions matching TRBD1. The CDR3 extends over 15 amino acids. Germline-derived CDR1 and CDR2 are SEHNR and FQNEAQ (reference sequence). Germline trimming cut 4 bases from V and 6 bases from J; bases unmatched to any gene: 6. The DNA of the CDR3 is TGTGCCAGCAGCTCGACCAGGGGGACTAATTCACCCCTCCACTTT. It encodes CASSSTRGTNSPLHF.

The CDR3 DNA reads as TGCGCCAGCAGCACGACGGGGGGCGTCGGCTACGAGCAGTACTTC. Translated: CASSTTGGVGYEQYF. The gene calls are TRBV5-1 and TRBJ2-7; TRBD2 might be the D (7 bases). This CDR3 spans 15 amino acids. Germline lookup yields CDR1 SGHRS and CDR2 YFSETQ. V was trimmed by 4 bases and J by 3 bases, leaving 17 bases between them.

This clonotype is a singleton in its sample. The chain combines TRBV28 with TRBJ2-1; tentatively, D is TRBD1 or TRBD2 (5 bases each). The J call may be wrong; the DNA end is better matched by TRBJ2-7. This CDR3 spans 15 amino acids. Germline CDR1 and CDR2: MDHEN and SYDVKM. CDR3 protein: CASKQDPGPTYEQYF. The CDR3 DNA reads as TGTGCCAGCAAACAGGATCCGGGACCGACCTACGAGCAGTACTTC.

This clonotype was seen only a few times. This chain links TRBV2 with TRBJ1-6, with D tentatively TRBD1 (5 bases). The CDR3 sequence is 16 residues long. Germline V gene sequence: CDR1 SNHLY, CDR2 FYNNEI. The germline V and J ends were trimmed by 6 bases and 5 bases, with 17 bases remaining between them. DNA of the CDR3: TGTGCCAGCAGAGAGGAGGGAGGGGCGAATAATTCACCCCTCCACTTT. This sequence encodes CASREEGGANNSPLHF.

Only a few counts were recorded for this clonotype. The chain combines TRBV2 with TRBJ2-4; D possibly corresponds to TRBD2 (5 bases). Germline CDR1 and CDR2: SNHLY and FYNNEI. This CDR3 is built from 14 residues. V shed 7 bases and J shed 8 bases, with 18 bases lying between them. The CDR3 DNA is TGTGCCAGCAAGAGGCAGGAGGCGAGGGACATTCAGTACTTC. It encodes CASKRQEARDIQYF.

The chain links TRBV29-1 to TRBJ2-7, with TRBD2 matching 9 bases. Germline CDR1 SQVTM, CDR2 ANQGSEA. This CDR3 has 13 amino acids. With V trimmed by 4 bases and J by 3 bases, 4 bases remained unmatched. CDR3 DNA sequence: TGCAGCGTTGCTCTAGCGGGGCTCTACGAGCAGTACTTC. Translated: CSVALAGLYEQYF.

A remark on this clonotype: A junction end diverges from the germline sequence, so it may reflect a read error. This chain links TRBV6-1 with TRBJ2-6; perhaps TRBD1 as D (5 bases). CDR1 MNHNS and CDR2 SASEGT come from the germline V gene. The CDR3 has 15 amino acids. As DNA, the CDR3 is TGTGCCAGCAGTGACAGGAGCTCTGGGGCCAACGTCCTGACTTTT. It specifies CASSDRSSGANVLTF.

This clonotype was counted between two and nine times. V usage is TRBV14 and J usage is TRBJ2-4, with TRBD1 as a possible D gene (5 bases). Trimming took off 5 bases at V and 3 bases at J, with 14 bases between the two ends. The germline gives CDR1 SGHDN, CDR2 FVKESK. The CDR3 covers 15 residues. CDR3 DNA: TGTGCCAGCAGCGGTTTAGGGGCAAACAAAAACATTCAGTACTTC. Translating it yields CASSGLGANKNIQYF.